A selection of T cell receptor beta chains follows, all from one sample in a study of blood T cell repertoires in COVID-19. Using immunoSEQ multiplex PCR, the repertoire was profiled, and TCRdb retains in-frame clones only, with some absent. The table shows hundreds of thousands of clones, with roughly 90% occurring only once. The sequencing input was PBMCs or T cells enriched from blood (not recorded which). The source is a woman between 35 and 50 years old who had recovered from COVID-19. The CDR3 runs from the conserved cysteine through the conserved F or W. The order of the fields is CDR3 protein, V gene, J gene.

CASSLRHINNEQFF	TRBV27	TRBJ2-1
CASSRGQGPYEQYF	TRBV6-5	TRBJ2-7
CASRFSVELNYGYTF	TRBV7-6	TRBJ1-2
CASVQPQHF	TRBV11-3	TRBJ1-5
CASSLSWTGITGELFF	TRBV7-7	TRBJ2-2
CASSLHRTNTEAFF	TRBV7-2	TRBJ1-1
CASSEDRQPQHF	TRBV2	TRBJ1-5
CASSHPFAGTNEQYF	TRBV7-3	TRBJ2-7
CASSYLPGGFDNEQFF	TRBV5-1	TRBJ2-1
CSVLGGQAGGEKLFF	TRBV29-1	TRBJ1-4
CASSFSPRSEAFF	TRBV12-3/TRBV12-4	TRBJ1-1
CASSGEEVNINQPQHF	TRBV28	TRBJ1-5
CASSLEWETQYF	TRBV28	TRBJ2-5
CASSVGGSAHF	TRBV5-6	TRBJ1-6